The 14 T cell receptor beta chains in this list originate from one sample, sequenced in a study of blood T cell repertoires in COVID-19. The protocol was immunoSEQ multiplex PCR, while the TCRdb copy is restricted to in-frame clones and leaves out a portion. The sample yields tens of thousands of clones, 70% to 85% seen once. Sequenced input: peripheral blood. The receptors were gathered from a man aged 55 to 70 with acute or convalescent COVID-19.

The chain joins TRBV20-1 to TRBJ2-3; D is perhaps TRBD2 (6 bases). The CDR3 runs 11 residues. V lost 5 bases to trimming and J lost 5 bases, with 8 bases between them. Germline lookup yields CDR1 DFQATT and CDR2 SNEGSKA (reference sequence). CDR3 sequence: CSAPRGDTQYF. The CDR3 DNA reads TGCAGTGCTCCGCGGGGAGATACGCAGTATTTT.

The V call is TRBV19, the J call TRBJ2-5, with D possibly matching TRBD2 (5 bases). The V and J ends lost 3 bases and 7 bases respectively, with 21 bases between them. Germline values: CDR1 LNHDA, CDR2 SQIVND (reference sequence). This CDR3 region has 16 residues. The CDR3 region is CASSIIATTRVGTQYF. Written as DNA, the CDR3 is TGTGCCAGTAGTATTATCGCCACCACTAGAGTCGGGACCCAGTACTTC.

The chain joins TRBV2 to TRBJ2-2, with D possibly TRBD1 on 6 matching bases. Trimming cost V 5 bases and J 6 bases, with 13 bases left between them. Germline CDR1 SNHLY, CDR2 FYNNEI. The CDR3 is 14 amino acids. Here the CDR3 DNA reads TGTGCCAGCAGTCTGACAGGCTATGCCGGGGAGCTGTTTTTT. It encodes CASSLTGYAGELFF.

The chain joins TRBV7-2 to TRBJ2-1; 10 bases agree with TRBD2. V shed 0 bases, J shed 2 bases, and the junction held 1 base outside the gene matches. Per germline, CDR1 SGHTA and CDR2 FQGNSA. The CDR3 length is 16 residues. CDR3 DNA sequence: TGTGCCAGCAGCTTAGCGAGCGGGGGGGCCTACAATGAGCAGTTCTTC. It encodes CASSLASGGAYNEQFF.

The V call is TRBV15, the J call TRBJ1-2; possibly TRBD1 for D (5 bases). Germline V CDR1 and CDR2: LNHNV, YYDKDF (reference sequence). Trimming removed 1 base from V and 6 bases from J, with 12 bases in between. CDR3 length: 14 amino acids. In DNA form, the CDR3 reads TGTGCCACCAGCAGAGGGGGGGGAATCGATGGCTACACCTTC. Amino acid sequence: CATSRGGGIDGYTF. The whole variable domain, remainder taken from reference TRBV15 and TRBJ1-2, is DAMVIQNPRYQVTQFGKPVTLSCSQTLNHNVMYWYQQKSSQAPKLLFHYYDKDFNNEADTPDNFQSRRPNTSFCFLDIRSPGLGDTAMYLCATSRGGGIDGYTFGSGTRLTVV.

The chain recombines TRBV14 with TRBJ1-6; TRBD1 agrees at 11 bases. The length of the CDR3 is 15 residues. Germline V gene sequence: CDR1 SGHDN, CDR2 FVKESK. Trimming took 2 bases from V and 9 from J; bases not matched to a gene: 3. The CDR3 is CASSQWTGGGSPLHF. The CDR3 nucleotides are TGTGCCAGCAGCCAATGGACAGGGGGCGGTTCACCCCTCCACTTT. The full variable domain, in which reference TRBV14 and TRBJ1-6 provide the parts outside the CDR3, is EAGVTQFPSHSVIEKGQTVTLRCDPISGHDNLYWYRRVMGKEIKFLLHFVKESKQDESGMPNNRFLAERTGGTYSTLKVQPAELEDSGVYFCASSQWTGGGSPLHFGNGTRLTVT.

The chain has TRBV11-1 and TRBJ1-5; 7 bases map to TRBD1. Germline CDR1 SGHAT, CDR2 FQDESV (reference sequence). V was clipped by 5 bases and J by 0 bases; unmatched bases: 4. This CDR3 is built from 15 residues. CDR3 sequence: CASSLTGNSNQPQHF. CDR3 DNA: TGTGCCAGCAGCCTGACAGGGAATAGCAATCAGCCCCAGCATTTT.

CDR3 sequence: CASSFGGHGSNQPQHF. The CDR3 DNA reads TGTGCCAGCAGCTTCGGTGGACACGGGAGCAATCAGCCCCAGCATTTT. The rearrangement uses TRBV7-3 and TRBJ1-5; D is perhaps TRBD1 (5 bases). The germline V and J ends were trimmed by 3 bases and 1 base, with 13 bases remaining between them. The CDR3 contains 16 residues. Germline V gene sequence: CDR1 SGHTA, CDR2 FQGTGA.

The chain links TRBV7-9 to TRBJ2-1, with D tentatively TRBD2 (6 bases). This CDR3 is built from 14 residues. The germline V and J ends were trimmed by 5 bases and 4 bases, with 12 bases remaining between them. The germline V gene has CDR1 SEHNR and CDR2 FQNEAQ (reference sequence). The CDR3, as DNA: TGTGCCAGCAGCGGAGGGTCCGTTTACAATGAGCAGTTCTTC. Its translation is CASSGGSVYNEQFF.

The chain couples TRBV30 to TRBJ1-3; TRBD1 is a possible D gene (5 bases). Germline V lookup: CDR1 GTSNPN, CDR2 SVGIG (reference sequence). The CDR3 runs to 14 residues. V was cut by 3 bases and J by 8 bases, with 17 bases left in between. For the CDR3, the DNA is TGTGCCTGGAGCCGAAATCAGGGTGCAGACACCATATATTTT. This codes for CAWSRNQGADTIYF.

The chain is built from TRBV6-6 and TRBJ1-5, with D possibly TRBD1 on 6 matching bases. Germline CDR1 MNHNY, CDR2 SVGAGI (reference sequence). Trimming removed 5 bases from V and 1 base from J, with 9 bases in between. The CDR3 spans 14 residues. The CDR3 DNA is TGTGCCAGCAGTCCTACAGGGAGCAATCAGCCCCAGCATTTT. It is translated as CASSPTGSNQPQHF.

The genes are TRBV4-1 and TRBJ2-7, with D possibly TRBD1 on 6 matching bases. The CDR3 contains 15 residues. CDR1 and CDR2 (germline): MGHRA, YSYEKL. V was pared by 4 bases and J by 1 base, with 14 bases between. CDR3 residues: CASSPTQDRSYEQYF. CDR3 DNA sequence: TGCGCCAGCAGCCCAACCCAAGACAGGTCCTACGAGCAGTACTTC.

The rearrangement joins TRBV19 to TRBJ2-1; 8 bases line up with TRBD2. From germline, CDR1 is LNHDA and CDR2 SQIVND (reference sequence). V lost 5 bases to trimming and J lost 8 bases; unmatched junction nucleotides: 11. The CDR3 sequence is 15 residues long. The CDR3 DNA sequence: TGTGCCAGTAGTGTCGGGACTAGGGATATCGATGAGCAGTTCTTC. Translating gives CASSVGTRDIDEQFF.

The rearrangement joins TRBV5-6 to TRBJ2-7; 7 positions match TRBD1. Germline trimming cut 5 bases from V and 3 bases from J; bases unmatched to any gene: 11. The CDR3 totals 15 residues. Per the germline V gene, CDR1 is SGHDT and CDR2 is YYEEEE. The CDR3, as DNA: TGTGCCAGCAGTTTCGCTTCCGGGACAGTCTACGAGCAGTACTTC. It is translated as CASSFASGTVYEQYF. The full variable domain, rest sourced from reference TRBV5-6 and TRBJ2-7, is DAGVTQSPTHLIKTRGQQVTLRCSPKSGHDTVSWYQQALGQGPQFIFQYYEEEERQRGNFPDRFSGHQFPNYSSELNVNALLLGDSALYLCASSFASGTVYEQYFGPGTRLTVT.